Listed below are T cell receptor beta chains from one sample, sequenced in a study of blood T cell repertoires in COVID-19. Sequencing used immunoSEQ multiplex PCR; TCRdb keeps in-frame clones, though not all of them. The repertoire holds around 330,000 clones, with about 85% as singletons. The material sequenced was PBMCs or T cells enriched from blood (not recorded which). All receptors derive from a woman aged 30 to 39 who had been exposed to COVID-19. Each CDR3 is given with its conserved first and last residue. The order of the fields is J gene, clone size, D gene, V gene, CDR3 protein, CDR3 DNA. The D gene is left open where the match is weak. Clone size is given for some rows only: seen once, a few or many times, or a class if the clone is expanded.

TRBJ1-5,few,TRBD1,TRBV19,CASSTTGVRNQPQHF,TGTGCCAGTAGCACGACAGGGGTAAGGAATCAGCCCCAGCATTTT
TRBJ1-6,-,-,TRBV19,CASSGQGMRNSPLHF,TGTGCCAGTAGTGGGCAGGGGATGAGGAATTCACCCCTCCACTTT
TRBJ2-3,-,TRBD2,TRBV7-9,CASSLTSRGGTDTQYF,TGTGCCAGCAGCCTCACAAGCCGGGGGGGCACAGATACGCAGTATTTT
TRBJ1-2,-,TRBD1,TRBV29-1,CSGGQVVGDGYTF,TGCAGCGGTGGACAGGTCGTAGGCGATGGCTACACCTTC
TRBJ2-2,-,TRBD2,TRBV18,CASSPPISGGYTGELFF,TGTGCCAGCTCACCACCGATATCGGGAGGCTACACCGGGGAGCTGTTTTTT
TRBJ2-7,-,-,TRBV7-2,CASRFAGNFYEQYF,TGTGCCAGCAGGTTCGCAGGGAACTTCTACGAGCAGTACTTC
TRBJ1-2,once,TRBD1,TRBV6-5,CASKLGQGLHYGYTF,TGTGCCAGCAAACTGGGACAGGGACTTCACTATGGCTACACCTTC
TRBJ2-1,-,TRBD1,TRBV13,CASSSGTGDDEQFF,TGTGCCAGCAGCTCCGGGACAGGGGATGATGAGCAGTTCTTC
TRBJ2-7,-,TRBD1,TRBV4-1,CASSLKPGQGVTYEQYF,TGCGCCAGCAGCCTCAAACCGGGACAGGGGGTAACCTACGAGCAGTACTTC
TRBJ2-7,-,TRBD1,TRBV27,CASSLYPDRGRREQYF,TGTGCCAGCAGTTTATACCCGGACAGGGGGCGTCGGGAGCAGTACTTC
TRBJ2-1,once,-,TRBV6-5,CASTRSSYNEQFF,TGTGCCAGCACGCGGAGCTCCTACAATGAGCAGTTCTTC
TRBJ1-2,-,-,TRBV2,CASSRILANYGYTF,TGTGCCAGCAGCCGGATCCTAGCTAACTATGGCTACACCTTC
TRBJ2-1,-,-,TRBV7-3,CASSLTAVTEQFF,TGTGCCAGCAGCTTAACTGCCGTGACAGAGCAGTTCTTC
TRBJ1-2,few,-,TRBV7-9,CASSFGQGLYGYTF,TGTGCCAGCAGCTTCGGCCAGGGCCTCTATGGCTACACCTTC
TRBJ2-5,-,-,TRBV30,CACIQGVETQYF,TGTGCCTGTATACAGGGAGTAGAGACCCAGTACTTC
TRBJ2-3,-,-,TRBV7-2,CASSLEGRKNGDTQYF,TGTGCCAGCAGCTTAGAGGGGCGGAAAAACGGGGATACGCAGTATTTT
TRBJ1-1,-,-,TRBV4-1,CASSQRSGITGLGTEAFF,TGCGCCAGCAGCCAACGGTCCGGAATAACAGGGTTAGGAACTGAAGCTTTCTTT
TRBJ1-2,-,-,TRBV12-3/TRBV12-4,CASSRGMGYTF,TGTGCCAGCAGCCGCGGTATGGGCTACACCTTC
TRBJ2-7,once,-,TRBV7-9,CASSPLGTSSYEQYF,TGTGCCAGCAGCCCTCTTGGGACAAGCTCCTACGAGCAGTACTTC
TRBJ2-3,-,TRBD2,TRBV19,CASSINREGQDTQYF,TGTGCCAGTAGTATAAACCGGGAGGGCCAAGATACGCAGTATTTT
TRBJ1-3,few,-,TRBV10-3,CAISESSVSGNTIYF,TGTGCCATCAGTGAGTCATCAGTCTCTGGAAACACCATATATTTT
TRBJ1-6,few,TRBD1,TRBV5-6,CASSSPTGYNSPLHF,TGTGCCAGCAGCTCTCCGACAGGGTATAATTCACCCCTCCACTTT
TRBJ1-1,-,TRBD1,TRBV9,CASSVSGQITTGYTEAFF,TGTGCCAGCAGCGTATCGGGACAGATAACGACTGGCTACACTGAAGCTTTCTTT
TRBJ1-1,-,-,TRBV6-2/TRBV6-3,CASSWSDTEAFF,TGTGCCAGCAGTTGGTCAGACACTGAAGCTTTCTTT
TRBJ1-2,few,-,TRBV20-1,CSVAGSRGYTF,TGCAGTGTGGCAGGGTCGCGGGGCTACACCTTC
TRBJ1-2,-,TRBD1,TRBV18,CASSPPGQVGGYTF,TGTGCCAGCTCACCTCCGGGACAGGTTGGTGGCTACACCTTC
TRBJ1-6,-,-,TRBV2,CASRRNKGVFNSPLHF,TGTGCCAGCCGACGCAACAAAGGGGTTTTTAATTCACCCCTCCACTTT
TRBJ2-1,-,-,TRBV7-3,CASSYGEALNEQFF,TGTGCCAGCAGCTATGGAGAGGCTCTAAATGAGCAGTTCTTC